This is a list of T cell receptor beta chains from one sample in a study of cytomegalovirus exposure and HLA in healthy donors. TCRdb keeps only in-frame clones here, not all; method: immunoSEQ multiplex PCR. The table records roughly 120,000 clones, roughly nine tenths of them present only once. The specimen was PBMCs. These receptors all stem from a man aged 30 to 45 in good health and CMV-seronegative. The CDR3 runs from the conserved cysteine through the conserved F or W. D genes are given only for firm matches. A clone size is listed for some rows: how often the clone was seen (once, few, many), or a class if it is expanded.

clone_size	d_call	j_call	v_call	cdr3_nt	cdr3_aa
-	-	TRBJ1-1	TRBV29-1	TGCAGCGCCCTGGGGCAGGTTAACACTGAAGCTTTCTTT	CSALGQVNTEAFF
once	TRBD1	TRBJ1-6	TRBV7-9	TGTGCCAGCAGCCACTTATCCACAGGGGCACGGAATAATTCACCCCTCCACTTT	CASSHLSTGARNNSPLHF
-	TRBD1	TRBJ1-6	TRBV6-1	TGTGCCAGCAGCCCGACAGGGCTTGGGGCACCCCTCCACTTT	CASSPTGLGAPLHF
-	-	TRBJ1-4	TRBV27	TGTGCCAGCAGACCCTTTGGGGGGGAAAAACTGTTTTTT	CASRPFGGEKLFF
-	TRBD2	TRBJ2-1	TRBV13	TGTGCCAGCAGCTTAGGTCCCGGGACTAGCCCTTACAATGAGCAGTTCTTC	CASSLGPGTSPYNEQFF
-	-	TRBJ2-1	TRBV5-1	TGCGCCAGCAGCTTGGTACTATCCTACAATGAGCAGTTCTTC	CASSLVLSYNEQFF
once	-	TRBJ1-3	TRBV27	TGTGCCAGCAGTTTAACGGGACAAGAAAACACCATATATTTT	CASSLTGQENTIYF
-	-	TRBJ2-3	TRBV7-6	TGTGCCAGCAGCTTAGAAAGCGGGCGGACTACAGATACGCAGTATTTT	CASSLESGRTTDTQYF
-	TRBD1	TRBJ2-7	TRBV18	TGTGCCAGCTCACTCTCTCCGGGACAGCAGGGCCACGAGCAGTACTTC	CASSLSPGQQGHEQYF
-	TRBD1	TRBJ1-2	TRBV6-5	TGTGCCAGCAGTTACAAACAGGGGAAGGGCTACACCTTC	CASSYKQGKGYTF
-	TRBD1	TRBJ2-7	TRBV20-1	TGCAGTGCCAGACAGGGGTACGAGCAGTACTTC	CSARQGYEQYF
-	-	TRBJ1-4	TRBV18	TGTGCCAGCTCACCAAGTACCGTAGCAACTAATGAAAAACTGTTTTTT	CASSPSTVATNEKLFF
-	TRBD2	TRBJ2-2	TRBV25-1	TGTGCCAGCAGTGGTAGCGGGGCCGGGGAGCTGTTTTTT	CASSGSGAGELFF
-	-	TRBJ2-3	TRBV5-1	TGCGCCAGCAGCTTGGGACAGCAGGAGCAGTATTTT	CASSLGQQEQYF
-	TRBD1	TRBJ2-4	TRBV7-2	TGTGCCAGCAGCTCCACAGGGGGGACCAAAAACATTCAGTACTTC	CASSSTGGTKNIQYF
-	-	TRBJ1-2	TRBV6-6	TGTGCCAGCAGTTACTCGCCAGGGCTGAATGGCTACACCTTC	CASSYSPGLNGYTF
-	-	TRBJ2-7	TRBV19	TGTGCCAGTAGCATTGGTTGGGGGGAAGGGGCCTACGAGCAGTACTTC	CASSIGWGEGAYEQYF
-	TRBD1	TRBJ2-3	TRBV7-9	TGTGCCAGCAGCCAGGACAGGACATTGAGGGCAGATACGCAGTATTTT	CASSQDRTLRADTQYF
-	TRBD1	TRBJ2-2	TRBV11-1	TGTGCCAGCAGCCCGGGACAGGGGTTCCCCGGGGAGCTGTTTTTT	CASSPGQGFPGELFF
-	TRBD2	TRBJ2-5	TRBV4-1	TGCGCCAGCAGCATCGTAGCGGGGGAAGAGACCCAGTACTTC	CASSIVAGEETQYF
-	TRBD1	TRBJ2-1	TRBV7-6	TGTGCCAGCAGCCCGACAGGGAATGAGCAGTTCTTC	CASSPTGNEQFF
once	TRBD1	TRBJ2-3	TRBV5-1	TGCGCCAGCAGCTTGGGGGACAGGACCCCCACAGATACGCAGTATTTT	CASSLGDRTPTDTQYF
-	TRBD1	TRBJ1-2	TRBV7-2	TGTGCCAGCAGCCGGGACAGAAGTTTTTGGGGCTACACCTTC	CASSRDRSFWGYTF
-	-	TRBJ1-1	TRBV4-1	TGCGCCAGCAGCCAAGGCCAGAGGGCCACTGAAGCTTTCTTT	CASSQGQRATEAFF
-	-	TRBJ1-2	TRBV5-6	TGTGCCAGCAGCCCTTGGGGAGGGGGAAGCGGCTACACCTTC	CASSPWGGGSGYTF
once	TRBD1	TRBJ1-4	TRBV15	TGTGCCACCGAACGGGACAGGGGCAGCGAACTGTTTTTT	CATERDRGSELFF
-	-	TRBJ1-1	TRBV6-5	TGTGCCAGCAGTTCCCGGGAGGGCGGCACTGAAGCTTTCTTT	CASSSREGGTEAFF
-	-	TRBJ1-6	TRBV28	TGTGCCAGCAGTTTAATACAGGAGATCAATTCACCCCTCCACTTT	CASSLIQEINSPLHF
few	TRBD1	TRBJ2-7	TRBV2	TGTGCCAGCAGTTTCGGACAGGGGCCCTCCTACGAGCAGTACTTC	CASSFGQGPSYEQYF
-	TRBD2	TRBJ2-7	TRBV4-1	TGCGCCAGCAGCCAAGGAACTAGCGGGGCTTTCTACGAGCAGTACTTC	CASSQGTSGAFYEQYF
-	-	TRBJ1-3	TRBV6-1	TGTGCCAGCAGAGGAGACAGGTTCTCTGGAAACACCATATATTTT	CASRGDRFSGNTIYF
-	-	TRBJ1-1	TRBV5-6	TGTGCCAGCAGCTTGGGGCGCAGGGGGAACACTGAAGCTTTCTTT	CASSLGRRGNTEAFF
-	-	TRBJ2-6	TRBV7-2	TGTGCCAGCAGCTTAATCGGCGGAGTCCACGTCCTGACTTTC	CASSLIGGVHVLTF
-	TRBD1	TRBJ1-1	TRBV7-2	TGTGCCAGCAGCCCATTCCGGGACAGGGGCCCTGAAGCTTTCTTT	CASSPFRDRGPEAFF
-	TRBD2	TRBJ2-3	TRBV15	TGTGCCACCAGCAGAGGGAGCACTAGCGGGGGGGGAGATACGCAGTATTTT	CATSRGSTSGGGDTQYF
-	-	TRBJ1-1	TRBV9	TGTGCCAGCAGCGTAGGAAACTACCTTTCGGGCACTGAAGCTTTCTTT	CASSVGNYLSGTEAFF
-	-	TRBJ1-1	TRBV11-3	TGTGCCAGCAGCCAGGGAGGGAACACTGAAGCTTTCTTT	CASSQGGNTEAFF
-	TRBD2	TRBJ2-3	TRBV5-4	TGTGCCAGCAGCTTGGGGGGGACTAGCGGGGGCACAGATACGCAGTATTTT	CASSLGGTSGGTDTQYF
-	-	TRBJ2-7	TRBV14	TGTGCCAGCAGCCCGGCGGGGACCTCCTACGAGCAGTACTTC	CASSPAGTSYEQYF
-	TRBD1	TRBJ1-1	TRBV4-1	TGCGCCAGCAGCCAAGGACAGGGGAACACTGAAGCTTTCTTT	CASSQGQGNTEAFF
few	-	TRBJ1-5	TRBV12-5	TGTGCTAGTGGTTCGCCCCTGACAGTCCATAGCAATCAGCCCCAGCATTTT	CASGSPLTVHSNQPQHF
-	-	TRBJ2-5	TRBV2	TGTGCCAGCAGCCCCGGGACTCAACAAGAGACCCAGTACTTC	CASSPGTQQETQYF
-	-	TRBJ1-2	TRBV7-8	TGTGCCAGCGGCCCGGGGGGGGCCGCCTATGGCTACACCTTC	CASGPGGAAYGYTF
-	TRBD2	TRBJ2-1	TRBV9	TGTGCCAGCAGGGGTTCTAGCGGGGGATACAATGAGCAGTTCTTC	CASRGSSGGYNEQFF
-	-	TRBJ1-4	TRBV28	TGTGCCAGCAGTCTCGAGGGTACGGGTGAAAAACTGTTTTTT	CASSLEGTGEKLFF
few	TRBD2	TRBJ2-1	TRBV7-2	TGTGCCAGCAGCCTCCACACTAGCGGGGGGGCACTCTTC	CASSLHTSGGALF
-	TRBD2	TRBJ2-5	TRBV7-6	TGTGCCAGCAGCTCTACCCCGGGACTAGCGGAAGAGACCCAGTACTTC	CASSSTPGLAEETQYF
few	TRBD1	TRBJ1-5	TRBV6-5	TGTGCCAGCAGCGACAGGGACAGCAATCAGCCCCAGCATTTT	CASSDRDSNQPQHF
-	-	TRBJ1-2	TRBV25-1	TGTGCCAGCTCGGGTGGGTCCGGCTACACCTTC	CASSGGSGYTF
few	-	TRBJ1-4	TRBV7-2	TGTGCCAGCAGCCCTAGTTACCGGGGATCAACTAATGAAAAACTGTTTTTT	CASSPSYRGSTNEKLFF
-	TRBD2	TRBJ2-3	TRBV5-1	TGCGCCAGCAGCTTGGCGGCGGGGGGGAGCACAGATACGCAGTATTTT	CASSLAAGGSTDTQYF
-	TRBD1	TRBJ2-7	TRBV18	TGTGCCAGCTCACCACCGGACAGGAGGTTCCACGAGCAGTACTTC	CASSPPDRRFHEQYF
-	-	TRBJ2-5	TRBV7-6	TGTGCCAGCAGCCCTTCGGCAGCCAGGGAGGACCAAGAGACCCAGTACTTC	CASSPSAAREDQETQYF